The TCR beta chain under discussion was sequenced for a study of T cells in Graves' hyperthyroidism and ophthalmopathy. RNA transcripts yielded amplified TCR beta CDR3 regions. In the first-round RT-PCR of the TCR CDR3, the HTBI primer set was used. A single record per CDR3 protein comes from TCRdb applying MiXCR to the multiplex PCR reads. The table lists around 620,000 distinct CDR3 sequences, 13% to 15% of them singletons. Researchers barred patients who had uncontrolled infection, other autoimmune disease, pregnancy or lactation. The CDR3 sequence is 19 residues long. Germline assignment: CDR1 SGHNT and CDR2 YENEEA. The germline V and J ends were trimmed by 8 bases and 2 bases, with 25 bases remaining between them.

The J gene is TRBJ2-6, the V gene TRBV11-3; D may match TRBD1 or TRBD2 (5 bases each). The TCR was taken from a woman under 30 with Graves' ophthalmopathy. Sequencing was done on a sample of blood. CDR3 protein: CASSPPRGRILAGANVLTF. CDR3 nucleotides: TGTGCCAGCTCACCACCGAGGGGAAGAATTTTGGCTGGGGCCAACGTCCTGACTTTC. Full variable domain (outside the CDR3, taken from reference TRBV11-3 and TRBJ2-6): EAGVVQSPRYKIIEKKQPVAFWCNPISGHNTLYWYLQNLGQGPELLIRYENEEAVDDSQLPKDRFSAERLKGVDSTLKIQPAELGDSAVYLCASSPPRGRILAGANVLTFGAGSRLTVL.